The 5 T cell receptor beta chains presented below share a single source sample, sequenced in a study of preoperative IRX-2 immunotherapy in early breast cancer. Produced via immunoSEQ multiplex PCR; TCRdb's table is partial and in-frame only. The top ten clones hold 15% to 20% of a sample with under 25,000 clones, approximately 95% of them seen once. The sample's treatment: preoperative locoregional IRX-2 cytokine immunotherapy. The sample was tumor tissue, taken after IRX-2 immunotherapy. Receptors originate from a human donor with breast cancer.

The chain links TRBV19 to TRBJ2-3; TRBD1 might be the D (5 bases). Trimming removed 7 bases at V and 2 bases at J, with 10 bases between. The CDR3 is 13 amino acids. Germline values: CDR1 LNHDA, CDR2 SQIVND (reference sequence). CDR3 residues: CASKGYLTDTQYF. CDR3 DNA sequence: TGTGCCAGTAAGGGGTACCTCACAGATACGCAGTATTTT.

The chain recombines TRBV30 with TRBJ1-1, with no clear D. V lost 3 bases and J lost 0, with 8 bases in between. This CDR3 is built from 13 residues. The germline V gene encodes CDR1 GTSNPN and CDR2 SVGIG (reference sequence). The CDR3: CAWRGQMNTEAFF. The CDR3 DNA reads TGTGCCTGGAGAGGCCAGATGAACACTGAAGCTTTCTTT.

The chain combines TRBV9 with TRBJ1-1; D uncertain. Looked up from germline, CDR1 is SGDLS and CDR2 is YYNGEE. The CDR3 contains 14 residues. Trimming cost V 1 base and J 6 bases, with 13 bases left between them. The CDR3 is CASSVNVLASEAFF. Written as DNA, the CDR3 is TGTGCCAGCAGCGTAAATGTCCTGGCCTCTGAAGCTTTCTTT.

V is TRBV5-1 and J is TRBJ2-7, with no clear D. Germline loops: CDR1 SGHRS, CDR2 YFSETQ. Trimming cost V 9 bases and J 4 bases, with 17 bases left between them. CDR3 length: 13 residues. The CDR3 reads CATNRDGTYEQYF. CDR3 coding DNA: TGCGCCACCAATAGAGACGGAACTTACGAGCAGTACTTC.

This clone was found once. The CDR3 spells CASSVQRGGGADTQYF. CDR3 coding DNA: TGTGCCAGCAGCGTCCAACGGGGGGGCGGGGCAGATACGCAGTATTTT. The V and J genes are TRBV9 and TRBJ2-3; TRBD2 matches at 8 bases. The CDR3 runs 16 residues. The ends lost 2 bases at V and 4 bases at J; junction bases unmatched: 9. Germline assignment: CDR1 SGDLS and CDR2 YYNGEE.